This T cell receptor beta chain was captured by sequencing in a study of chemoradiotherapy in HPV16-positive cancers (dated by TCRdb to between 2020 and 2023). Regarding the study in general: Candidate HPV-specific T-cell clones and common TCR motifs were defined through functional T-cell assays on cells from two HPV16-positive patients. The study set out to ask whether T-cell immunity against the HPV oncoproteins E6 and E7 changes over the course of chemoradiotherapy and whether that immunity affects survival. The candidate HPV-specific TCRs and motifs were subsequently tracked in TCR repertoires obtained from roughly 90 patients with HPV-related cancers.

Repertoires were sampled repeatedly over the course of chemoradiotherapy so that clonal expansion in the tumor microenvironment could be followed. Worth noting for this clone: Its target antigen remains unknown. Base qualities are not provided; no much larger clone lies one nucleotide away.

Library creation used the immunoSEQ multiplex PCR assay. The table was pulled from immuneACCESS by TCRdb, which kept in-frame rearrangements only. Such tables lose some clones; where checked, under half of the loss comes from unresolved V genes, and the rest has no known cause. Across this sample there are some 10,000 clones, with roughly nine tenths seen only once. Together, the top ten hold 9% to 15% of the sample. Study-wide findings and limitations: Improved recurrence-free survival in HPV16-positive patients was associated with expansion of HPV-responsive T cells during chemoradiotherapy. Only a couple of HPV16-positive patients were used to derive the functional definition of HPV-specific T cells, and the survival association was reported for HPV16-positive patients. Expansion of candidate HPV-specific clones and E7-related TCR motifs was observed in the tumor microenvironment during treatment, whereas no such expansion was observed for non-HPV-specific T cells.

The CDR3 runs 17 amino acids, cysteine and phenylalanine included. Just CDR3 DNA is preserved here, 51 bases in frame from base 1. The germline V gene yields MGHDK for CDR1 and SYGVNS for CDR2. Trimming removed 5 bases from V and 0 bases from J; the gene matches leave 9 bases unexplained. The material was blood, obtained from a patient who underwent chemoradiotherapy. The rearrangement joined TRBV25-1 to TRBJ1-1; 10 central bases correspond to TRBD1. The clonotype originates from a human donor with HPV-associated anogenital cancer. The bases read TGTGCCAGCAGTTTCCGAAGACAGGGGGCTTTGAACACTGAAGCTTTCTTT. Its coded protein is CASSFRRQGALNTEAFF.